These 21 T cell receptor beta chains were all obtained from the same sample, sequenced in a study of cytomegalovirus exposure and HLA in healthy donors. Measured with immunoSEQ multiplex PCR; TCRdb has only the in-frame clones, and not every one. The sample has fewer than 150,000 clones; just over 85% are singletons. The sample taken for sequencing was PBMCs. All receptors derive from a woman aged 18-29 years in good health and CMV-seropositive.

V and J are TRBV6-1 and TRBJ1-1; D gene unclear. The length of the CDR3 is 14 residues. Germline values: CDR1 MNHNS, CDR2 SASEGT. Deletions cut 2 bases from V and 0 bases from J, with 7 bases between. CDR3 DNA sequence: TGTGCCAGCAGTGAACTCCCGGTGAACACTGAAGCTTTCTTT. Protein product: CASSELPVNTEAFF.

This chain uses TRBV11-2 with TRBJ2-1; no definite D call. This CDR3 spans 15 amino acids. The germline V gene encodes CDR1 SGHAT and CDR2 FQNNGV. V dropped 3 bases and J dropped 3 bases, with 12 bases sitting between them. CDR3 loop: CASSFDSVVYNEQFF. DNA of the CDR3: TGTGCCAGCAGCTTTGACTCCGTGGTCTACAATGAGCAGTTCTTC.

V gene TRBV18 combines with J gene TRBJ2-7; D perhaps matches TRBD2 (6 bases). Germline-derived CDR1 and CDR2 are KGHSH and LQKENI. The CDR3 consists of 15 residues. Trimming stripped 6 bases from V and 0 bases from J, with 15 bases between. This CDR3 is CASSLWGENSYEQYF. The CDR3 coding sequence is TGTGCCAGCTCCCTCTGGGGGGAAAACTCCTACGAGCAGTACTTC.

The V gene is TRBV6-1, the J gene TRBJ2-7, with 8 bases lining up with TRBD2. The ends lost 8 bases at V and 2 bases at J; junction bases unmatched: 11. Germline assignment: CDR1 MNHNS and CDR2 SASEGT. This CDR3 is 15 amino acids long. The CDR3 here is CASLSQREFPYEQYF. The CDR3 DNA reads TGTGCCAGCCTTAGCCAGCGGGAGTTCCCCTACGAGCAGTACTTC.

This clone occurred once. The genes are TRBV6-1 and TRBJ1-4; no clear D. The V end was cut by 6 bases, the J end by 8 bases, with 13 bases between. Germline loops: CDR1 MNHNS, CDR2 SASEGT. The CDR3 is 13 residues long. This chain's CDR3 is CASSFREQEKLFF. As DNA, the CDR3 is TGTGCCAGCAGCTTCAGAGAACAGGAAAAACTGTTTTTT.

J is TRBJ2-7 and V is TRBV9; 10 bases fit TRBD1. J gave up 5 bases and V 4 bases, and 12 bases lay outside the gene matches. Germline lookup yields CDR1 SGDLS and CDR2 YYNGEE. The CDR3 is 16 amino acids. The CDR3 reads CASSHGTGAYTDEQYF. As DNA, the CDR3 is TGTGCCAGCAGCCACGGGACAGGGGCCTATACCGACGAGCAGTACTTC.

The chain employs TRBV27 and TRBJ2-1; 7 bases fit TRBD1. V was clipped by 8 bases and J by 6 bases; unmatched bases: 7. The CDR3 extends over 13 amino acids. In germline, CDR1 is MNHEY, CDR2 SMNVEV (reference sequence). CDR3 sequence reads: CASGSTGFNEQFF. CDR3 in DNA: TGTGCCAGCGGCTCGACAGGGTTCAATGAGCAGTTCTTC.

This clone showed up just a few times. V gene TRBV6-6 combines with J gene TRBJ2-7; possibly TRBD2 for D (7 bases). V lost 8 bases to trimming and J lost 0 bases, with 14 bases between them. CDR3 length: 14 amino acids. Germline V gene lookup returns CDR1 MNHNY and CDR2 SVGAGI (reference sequence). The CDR3 sequence is CASLKGGSSYEQYF. Written as DNA, the CDR3 is TGTGCCAGCTTGAAGGGGGGGAGCTCCTACGAGCAGTACTTC.

The chain recombines TRBV18 with TRBJ1-6, with 7 positions matching TRBD1. CDR1 is KGHSH, CDR2 LQKENI, per germline. V lost 6 bases, J lost 8 bases, and 7 bases stayed unmatched. CDR3 size: 14 residues. The CDR3 coding sequence is TGTGCCAGCTCCCAGAACAGGGGCGATTCACCCCTCCACTTT. Translating gives CASSQNRGDSPLHF.

The V call is TRBV5-1, the J call TRBJ2-3; 7 bases map to TRBD2. This CDR3 has 16 residues. CDR1 and CDR2 (germline): SGHRS, YFSETQ. V lost 0 bases, J lost 2 bases, and 6 bases stayed unmatched. CDR3 coding DNA: TGCGCCAGCAGCTTGGTCGGGGGAGGGGCCACAGATACGCAGTATTTT. Translating it yields CASSLVGGGATDTQYF.

This chain joins TRBV5-6 and TRBJ1-2, with D possibly TRBD1 on 6 matching bases. The CDR3 spans 15 residues. Trimming removed 2 bases at V and 6 bases at J, with 17 bases between. Germline CDR1 reads SGHDT; CDR2 reads YYEEEE. CDR3 protein: CASSFLTGNRDGYTF. The DNA for the CDR3 is TGTGCCAGCAGCTTTTTAACAGGGAATAGAGATGGCTACACCTTC. Drawing the rest from reference TRBV5-6 and TRBJ1-2, the complete variable domain is DAGVTQSPTHLIKTRGQQVTLRCSPKSGHDTVSWYQQALGQGPQFIFQYYEEEERQRGNFPDRFSGHQFPNYSSELNVNALLLGDSALYLCASSFLTGNRDGYTFGSGTRLTVV.

The gene calls are TRBV2 and TRBJ2-2; 9 bases fit TRBD1. Germline loops: CDR1 SNHLY, CDR2 FYNNEI. V shed 3 bases, J shed 2 bases, and the junction held 13 bases outside the gene matches. This CDR3 has 19 amino acids. The CDR3 bases are TGTGCCAGCAGTGACCCAAGGACAGGGGCCCCCACCAACACCGGGGAGCTGTTTTTT. Its translation: CASSDPRTGAPTNTGELFF.

This clone has a handful of counts. V gene TRBV28 combines with J gene TRBJ2-3; 11 bases fit TRBD2. CDR1 and CDR2 from the germline V gene are MDHEN and SYDVKM. This CDR3 has 14 amino acids. The trim removed 7 bases at V and 5 bases at J, leaving 5 bases unmatched. The CDR3 nucleotides are TGTGCCAGCATAGCGGGGGGGGGAGGAGATACGCAGTATTTT. This encodes CASIAGGGGDTQYF.

The V gene is TRBV19, the J gene TRBJ2-5, with a possible D match to TRBD1 (5 bases). CDR3 size: 13 residues. Trimming removed 4 bases at V and 5 bases at J, with 11 bases between. Germline lookup yields CDR1 LNHDA and CDR2 SQIVND (reference sequence). The CDR3 DNA is TGTGCCAGTAGTAGCGACAGTGAGGAGACCCAGTACTTC. It translates to CASSSDSEETQYF.

The table lists this clone with a count of one. This sequence joins TRBV2 and TRBJ1-6; the D gene is possibly TRBD1 (5 bases). CDR3 length: 13 amino acids. Germline-derived CDR1 and CDR2 are SNHLY and FYNNEI. Trimming stripped 8 bases from V and 10 bases from J, with 15 bases between. The CDR3 coding sequence is TGTGCCAGCGAGGGAGGGGTTCGGTCACCCCTCCACTTT. It specifies CASEGGVRSPLHF.

The chain carries TRBV6-1 and TRBJ2-2; 10 positions match TRBD2. Trimming removed 6 bases from V and 5 bases from J; junction bases left unmatched: 9. The germline CDR1 and CDR2 sequences are MNHNS and SASEGT. This CDR3 region has 16 residues. CDR3 loop: CASRELSGGPTGELFF. CDR3 DNA sequence: TGTGCCAGCAGAGAACTTAGCGGGGGGCCGACCGGGGAGCTGTTTTTT.

V and J are TRBV28 and TRBJ1-2; 8 nucleotides match TRBD1. The CDR3 loop spans 14 amino acids. Losses at the gene ends were 6 bases for V and 8 bases for J; bases not matched to a gene: 11. Germline lookup yields CDR1 MDHEN and CDR2 SYDVKM. The CDR3, as DNA: TGTGCCAGCAGAGCAGGGGGCGTCTCTGAGGGCTACACCTTC. Its translation: CASRAGGVSEGYTF.

This clone has just one count. The chain combines TRBV10-1 with TRBJ2-3; tentative D call: TRBD2 (6 bases). The CDR3 is 14 amino acids. With 5 bases removed from V and 7 bases from J, the gap between germline ends came to 16 bases. CDR1 WNHNN and CDR2 SYGVQD come from the germline V gene (reference sequence). The CDR3: CASSSGGTGYTQYF. CDR3 DNA: TGCGCCAGCAGTTCCGGCGGGACCGGGTATACGCAGTATTTT.

This clone appeared a single time. V usage is TRBV19 and J usage is TRBJ2-1; tentative D call: TRBD2 (6 bases). Trimming removed 3 bases from V and 4 bases from J, with 10 bases in between. Per germline, CDR1 LNHDA and CDR2 SQIVND (reference sequence). The CDR3 totals 14 residues. Here the CDR3 DNA reads TGTGCCAGTAGTATGGGGACTCCGTACAATGAGCAGTTCTTC. Protein product: CASSMGTPYNEQFF.

The chain employs TRBV30 and TRBJ2-7; 11 bases agree with TRBD1. Looked up from germline, CDR1 is GTSNPN and CDR2 is SVGIG (reference sequence). There are 12 residues in the CDR3. Trimming at V came to 5 bases and at J to 5 bases, leaving 2 bases not matched to a gene. DNA of the CDR3: TGTGCCTGGGGACAGGGGGCTAACGAGCAGTACTTC. Encoded protein: CAWGQGANEQYF. The full variable domain, completed using reference TRBV30 and TRBJ2-7, is SQTIHQWPATLVQPVGSPLSLECTVEGTSNPNLYWYRQAAGRGLQLLFYSVGIGQISSEVPQNLSASRPQDRQFILSSKKLLLSDSGFYLCAWGQGANEQYFGPGTRLTVT.

This clone was seen a few times. The CDR3 loop reads CASSGLRGGYTF. CDR3 bases: TGTGCCAGCAGCGGGTTAAGGGGTGGCTACACCTTC. The rearrangement links TRBV7-9 to TRBJ1-2; TRBD1 is a possible D gene (5 bases). Germline lookup yields CDR1 SEHNR and CDR2 FQNEAQ (reference sequence). Deletions cut 5 bases from V and 7 bases from J, with 11 bases between. There are 12 residues in the CDR3. Looking up the rest from reference TRBV7-9 and TRBJ1-2 gives the full variable domain: DTGVSQNPRHKITKRGQNVTFRCDPISEHNRLYWYRQTLGQGPEFLTYFQNEAQLEKSRLLSDRFSAERPKGSFSTLEIQRTEQGDSAMYLCASSGLRGGYTFGSGTRLTVV.